A selection of T cell receptor beta chains follows, all from one sample in a study of T cells in Graves' hyperthyroidism and ophthalmopathy. TCRdb passed the multiplex PCR reads through MiXCR, listing each CDR3 protein once. This sample has 640,000 or so distinct CDR3 sequences, with 12% to 15% found just once. Sequenced: blood. The source is a woman under 30 with Graves' ophthalmopathy. CDR3s include the opening cysteine and the closing phenylalanine or tryptophan. The order of the fields is J gene, D gene, V gene, clone size, CDR3 DNA, CDR3 protein. D genes are given only for firm matches. Size is stated for part of the rows, as once, few or many counts, or as a class when the clone is expanded.

>TRBJ1-2|.|TRBV18|many
TGTGCCAGCTCACCATCAAGCAGCTATGGCTACACCTTC
CASSPSSSYGYTF
>TRBJ1-4|.|TRBV5-6|.
TGTGCCAGCAGCCCCGGGGCCGGGAATGAAAAACTGTTTTTT
CASSPGAGNEKLFF
>TRBJ2-1|.|TRBV12-3/TRBV12-4|many
TGTGCCAGTCACGATGGCAGTTACAATGAGCAGTTCTTC
CASHDGSYNEQFF
>TRBJ2-3|.|TRBV9|few
TGTGCCAGCAGCGTTACTAGCCTCACAGATACGCAGTATTTT
CASSVTSLTDTQYF
>TRBJ2-5|.|TRBV11-3|many
TGTGCCAGCAGCTTCTCTACGGGTGAAGAGACCCAGTACTTC
CASSFSTGEETQYF
>TRBJ2-7|.|TRBV20-1|.
TGCAGTGCTGCGGATGGATCTTCCTACGAGCAGTACTTC
CSAADGSSYEQYF
>TRBJ1-2|TRBD1|TRBV3-1|.
TGTGCCAGCAGCCTCTTTGGTGGGACAGGGGGCCTTGGAGGCTACACCTTC
CASSLFGGTGGLGGYTF
>TRBJ2-7|.|TRBV11-2|many
TGCGCCAGCAGCTCCCTCAGGTCCTTCTCCTACGAGCAGTACTTC
CASSSLRSFSYEQYF
>TRBJ1-1|.|TRBV18|many
TGTGCCAGCTCACCAACCACAGTGGGCAGTACTGAAGCTTTCTTT
CASSPTTVGSTEAFF
>TRBJ1-1|.|TRBV2|many
TGTGCCAGCAGTGAACCCGGGAAGCCTATGAACACTGAAGCTTTCTTT
CASSEPGKPMNTEAFF
>TRBJ2-7|.|TRBV4-3|few
TGCGCCAGCAGCCAAGGGTCGGGGGCAATTACCTACGAGCAGTACTTC
CASSQGSGAITYEQYF
>TRBJ2-2|.|TRBV5-6|many
TGTGCCAGCAGCTGGCGGACAGTTAACGGGGAGCTGTTTTTT
CASSWRTVNGELFF
>TRBJ1-5|.|TRBV20-1|many
TGCAGTGCTAGAGCACGTGGTTCTCAGCCCCAGCATTTT
CSARARGSQPQHF
>TRBJ1-1|.|TRBV27|few
TGTGCCAGCAGATCGATGAGGAACACTGAAGCTTTCTTT
CASRSMRNTEAFF
>TRBJ2-5|.|TRBV11-2|many
TGTGCCAGCAGCCGTATGTTCCAAGAGACCCAGTACTTC
CASSRMFQETQYF
>TRBJ2-6|.|TRBV19|.
TGTGCCAGTCGGCTTTCTGGGGCCAACGTCCTGACTTTC
CASRLSGANVLTF
>TRBJ2-7|TRBD2|TRBV3-1|.
TGTGCCAGCAGCCAGGGACTAGCGGGAGTCGGGTCCTACGAGCAGTACTTC
CASSQGLAGVGSYEQYF
>TRBJ2-7|TRBD2|TRBV18|few
TGTGCCAGCTCAGCAATAGCGGGGACCGGCTACGAGCAGTACTTC
CASSAIAGTGYEQYF
>TRBJ2-1|TRBD2|TRBV29-1|few
TGCAGCGTTGCTGGGACTAGAATTCCTTCTCCCTACAATGAGCAGTTCTTC
CSVAGTRIPSPYNEQFF
>TRBJ1-1|.|TRBV10-3|many
TGTGCCATCACTCGAGTTTACAGGGAATATGGGACTGAAGCTTTCTTT
CAITRVYREYGTEAFF
>TRBJ2-3|TRBD2|TRBV9|many
TGTGCCAGCAGCGGCGGGACTAGCGGGAGAAGCACAGATACGCAGTATTTT
CASSGGTSGRSTDTQYF
>TRBJ2-3|TRBD2|TRBV28|many
TGTGCCAGCAGGGTGAGCGGGAGGGCAGATACGCAGTATTTT
CASRVSGRADTQYF
>TRBJ1-4|.|TRBV7-2|many
TGTGCCAGCAGCTTAGAGGGACGGGAAAAACTGTTTTTT
CASSLEGREKLFF
>TRBJ2-1|TRBD1|TRBV20-1|.
TGCAGTGCGACCGACCGGGACAGGGGAAATGAGCAGTTCTTC
CSATDRDRGNEQFF
>TRBJ2-2|.|TRBV12-3/TRBV12-4|.
TGTGCCAGCAGCCTAACCTGGGGCACCGGGGAGCTGTTTTTT
CASSLTWGTGELFF
>TRBJ1-2|.|TRBV7-9|few
TGTGCCAGCAGCTTATCAGGTGGTCGATCGGATGGCTACACCTTC
CASSLSGGRSDGYTF
>TRBJ1-2|TRBD1|TRBV29-1|many
TGCAGCGTTGAGCGGACAGGGGGCTACTATGGCTACACCTTC
CSVERTGGYYGYTF
>TRBJ2-5|.|TRBV29-1|many
TGCAGCGTTGAATCTCACAGGGAATTGGACCAAGAGACCCAGTACTTC
CSVESHRELDQETQYF
>TRBJ2-7|TRBD1|TRBV28|many
TGTGCCAGCACGGACAGGGCCCCTAAAGAGCAGTACTTC
CASTDRAPKEQYF
>TRBJ2-7|TRBD1|TRBV12-3/TRBV12-4|many
TGTGCCAGCAGTTTGAACAGGGGACAGAGCACCGAGCAGTACTTC
CASSLNRGQSTEQYF
>TRBJ2-7|TRBD2|TRBV4-3|.
TGCGCCAGCAGCCCAGGTCTGATGGGGACTAGCGGGAGGACGAGCTCCTACGAGCAGTACTTC
CASSPGLMGTSGRTSSYEQYF
>TRBJ2-7|TRBD2|TRBV4-1|few
TGCGCCAGCAGCCAAGTTCCGGGGACTAGCCCCTACGAGCAGTACTTC
CASSQVPGTSPYEQYF
>TRBJ2-3|TRBD1|TRBV20-1|.
TGCAGTGCTACGGGCAGGGGGCGGTCAGATACGCAGTATTTT
CSATGRGRSDTQYF
>TRBJ2-5|TRBD1|TRBV5-4|.
TGTGCCAGCAGTCCCGCTCGACAGGGGGCAGGAGAGACCCAGTACTTC
CASSPARQGAGETQYF
>TRBJ2-6|TRBD1|TRBV6-2/TRBV6-3|.
TGTGCCAGCAGTTACTCGATTGACAGGGCTGGGGCCAACGTCCTGACTTTC
CASSYSIDRAGANVLTF
>TRBJ2-7|TRBD1|TRBV5-1|many
TGCGCCAGCAGCACCGGGACAGAACCCTACGAGCAGTACTTC
CASSTGTEPYEQYF
>TRBJ1-5|.|TRBV5-1|.
TGCGCCAGCAGCTTGGTGGGGGTACAGGACGTAAATCAGCCCCAGCATTTT
CASSLVGVQDVNQPQHF
>TRBJ2-4|.|TRBV7-9|.
TGTGCCAGCAGCGACCGGGACGGAGATTTTACCCTAGCCAAAAACATTCAGTACTTC
CASSDRDGDFTLAKNIQYF
>TRBJ2-7|.|TRBV20-1|many
TGCAGTGCTAGAGATACCGGGACCTCCGCTTACGAGCAGTACTTC
CSARDTGTSAYEQYF
>TRBJ2-1|.|TRBV5-1|.
TGCGCCAGCAGCTTGGCTCGGCATGAGCAGTTCTTC
CASSLARHEQFF
>TRBJ2-1|TRBD2|TRBV20-1|.
TGCAGTGCTATATCGACTAGCGGGAGTTCCTACAATGAGCAGTTCTTC
CSAISTSGSSYNEQFF
>TRBJ2-1|.|TRBV19|.
TGTGCCAGTAGGACCCTAGAGCGGACCTACAATGAGCAGTTCTTC
CASRTLERTYNEQFF
>TRBJ2-7|TRBD2|TRBV11-3|few
TGTGCCAGCAGCCACTTAGGACTAGCGGGAGGGATTATTAATCAAACCTACGAGCAGTACTTC
CASSHLGLAGGIINQTYEQYF
>TRBJ2-7|TRBD2|TRBV28|.
TGTGCCAGCAACCTTCTAGCGGGGTACGAGCAGTACTTC
CASNLLAGYEQYF
>TRBJ1-2|.|TRBV28|.
TGTGCCAGCAGTTTATTGGGTGAAAGCTACACCTTC
CASSLLGESYTF
>TRBJ1-4|TRBD1|TRBV12-3/TRBV12-4|many
TGTGCCAGCAGTTTACAGGGGGCAACTAATGAAAAACTGTTTTTT
CASSLQGATNEKLFF
>TRBJ1-1|.|TRBV28|few
TGTGCCAGCATTAAGACATATAGGCCGGGGGTCTTCTTT
CASIKTYRPGVFF
>TRBJ2-7|.|TRBV20-1|many
TGCAGTGGAAAACCGTCGTTGGTGGACTCCTACGAGCAGTACTTC
CSGKPSLVDSYEQYF
>TRBJ1-1|.|TRBV5-1|few
TGCGCCAGCAGCACGGGGGCGTACACTGAAGCTTTCTTT
CASSTGAYTEAFF
>TRBJ2-2|.|TRBV30|.
TGTGCCTGGAGAGGGGGGCCCAACACCGGGGAGCTGTTTTTT
CAWRGGPNTGELFF
>TRBJ1-3|TRBD1|TRBV30|.
TGTGCCTGCATCCCAGGGACAGAAGCCGGCAACACCATATATTTT
CACIPGTEAGNTIYF
>TRBJ2-7|.|TRBV27|many
TGTGCCAGCAGTTTGACCTGGGGAAACCACGAGCAGTACTTC
CASSLTWGNHEQYF
>TRBJ2-2|TRBD1|TRBV2|many
TGTGCCAGCAGTGAAAGGGACAGGGGAAGCGGGGAGCTGTTTTTT
CASSERDRGSGELFF
>TRBJ2-1|TRBD2|TRBV6-2/TRBV6-3|many
TGTGCCAGCACCGCCGGACTAGCGGGGTTCTACAATGAGCAGTTCTTC
CASTAGLAGFYNEQFF
>TRBJ2-1|TRBD2|TRBV20-1|many
TGCAGTGCGCACTCTAGCGGGAGCTCGGTGAATGAGCAGTTCTTC
CSAHSSGSSVNEQFF
>TRBJ2-3|TRBD2|TRBV9|many
TGTGCCAGCAGCGTAGCGGCTAGCGGGATTTTAGATACGCAGTATTTT
CASSVAASGILDTQYF
>TRBJ2-7|TRBD2|TRBV9|.
TGTGCCAGCAGCGAGGCCCCACCGGGACTAGCGGCGTACTACGAGCAGTACTTC
CASSEAPPGLAAYYEQYF